The 5 T cell receptor beta chains below were found in one sample sequenced in a study of blood T cell repertoires in COVID-19. TCRdb's copy holds only in-frame clones and misses some; the assay was immunoSEQ multiplex PCR. The sample records roughly 150,000 clones, 85% being singletons. Material for sequencing was PBMCs or T cells enriched from blood (not recorded which). These receptors came from a middle-aged woman who had recovered from COVID-19.

V usage is TRBV19 and J usage is TRBJ2-1; TRBD2 agrees at 8 bases. The CDR3 has 17 amino acids. Germline CDR1 LNHDA, CDR2 SQIVND (reference sequence). V lost 7 bases to trimming and J lost 2 bases; unmatched junction nucleotides: 13. The CDR3 DNA is TGTGCCAGTACCCCGGGGGAGCGGGAGATAACCTACAATGAGCAGTTCTTC. Amino acid sequence: CASTPGEREITYNEQFF.

The chain recombines TRBV9 with TRBJ1-6, with TRBD1 matching 9 bases. V trimming: 2 bases; J trimming: 9 bases; junction bases outside the gene matches: 6. Per the germline V gene, CDR1 is SGDLS and CDR2 is YYNGEE. The CDR3 has 15 amino acids. This CDR3 is CASSVGTGNSSPLHF. CDR3 in DNA: TGTGCCAGCAGCGTTGGGACAGGGAATTCTTCACCCCTCCACTTT.

The rearrangement uses TRBV2 and TRBJ2-7, with 12 bases fitting TRBD2. V trimming: 6 bases; J trimming: 4 bases; junction bases outside the gene matches: 13. The CDR3 is made up of 17 amino acids. Germline V gene data show CDR1 as SNHLY and CDR2 as FYNNEI. CDR3 amino acids: CASSGSASGRAAYEQYF. The DNA for the CDR3 is TGTGCCAGCAGCGGATCGGCTAGCGGGAGGGCGGCGTACGAGCAGTACTTC.

The chain has TRBV6-5 and TRBJ2-7, with 7 bases lining up with TRBD2. This CDR3 comprises 13 residues. Trimming took 6 bases from V and 3 from J; bases not matched to a gene: 5. Germline V gene lookup returns CDR1 MNHEY and CDR2 SVGAGI. CDR3 DNA: TGTGCCAGCAGGAGCGGCGGGGGCTACGAGCAGTACTTC. This gives the protein CASRSGGGYEQYF.

The chain links TRBV7-8 to TRBJ1-5; TRBD1 matches 8 bases. Germline CDR1 is SGHVS and CDR2 is FQNEAQ. V trimming: 4 bases; J trimming: 3 bases; junction bases outside the gene matches: 14. The CDR3 covers 18 residues. The CDR3: CASSSIAWGQAHNQPQHF. In DNA form, the CDR3 reads TGTGCCAGCAGCTCCATTGCCTGGGGACAGGCCCACAATCAGCCCCAGCATTTT.